This section outlines one T cell receptor beta chain sequence together with its context. The CDR3 extends over 16 amino acids. Per germline, CDR1 SGDLS and CDR2 YYNGEE. Trimming cost V 3 bases and J 8 bases; bases outside gene matches: 13. Assay: immunoSEQ multiplex PCR; the TCRdb copy retains only in-frame clones and omits some. The sample yields roughly 200,000 clones, 82% seen once. Residents of around 24 US areas, aged about 18 to 95 years, made up the participants. The record originates from a study of blood T cell repertoires in COVID-19. Overall study: COVID-19 samples collected from the United States, Italy and Spain covered acute and convalescent phases.

The receptor was isolated from a woman aged 60-75 years with acute COVID-19. Sequencing was done on a sample of PBMCs or T cells enriched from blood (not recorded which). J is TRBJ2-1 and V is TRBV9; 8 positions agree with TRBD2. The CDR3 here is CASSALSSGLGDEQFF. In DNA form, the CDR3 reads TGTGCCAGCAGCGCCTTGTCTAGCGGGCTGGGCGATGAGCAGTTCTTC.